The rows below give T cell receptor beta chains drawn from one sample of a study of OX40 agonist ivuxolimab in advanced cancers. Sequenced by immunoSEQ multiplex PCR; TCRdb stores in-frame clones only, minus some. The sample has about 49,000 clones, less than 90% seen once. Source: CD4+ or CD8+ T cells sorted from blood, taken in a trial of the OX40 agonist ivuxolimab. These receptors were collected from an adult with an advanced solid tumor such as melanoma, head and neck, liver or kidney cancer. CDR3s include the opening cysteine and the closing phenylalanine or tryptophan. The D gene is left open where the match is weak. Size tells how often a clone was seen (once, few, many) or the class of an expanded clone, and some rows leave it out.

V: TRBV10-3
size: .
D: .
J: TRBJ2-1
CDR3: CAISESKGDRYNEQFF
DNA: TGTGCCATCAGTGAGTCGAAAGGAGACAGGTACAATGAGCAGTTCTTC

V: TRBV7-9
size: .
D: .
J: TRBJ1-2
CDR3: CASSLGESSGYTF
DNA: TGTGCCAGCAGCTTAGGCGAAAGCAGCGGCTACACCTTC

V: TRBV30
size: .
D: .
J: TRBJ1-1
CDR3: CALGLSNTEAFF
DNA: TGTGCTCTGGGGCTCTCGAACACTGAAGCTTTCTTT

V: TRBV10-3
size: .
D: .
J: TRBJ1-2
CDR3: CAISEDPQAGDDGYTF
DNA: TGTGCCATCAGTGAGGATCCGCAGGCAGGGGATGACGGCTACACCTTC

V: TRBV4-3
size: .
D: .
J: TRBJ2-6
CDR3: CASSQGAVSGANVLTF
DNA: TGCGCCAGCAGCCAAGGAGCAGTCTCTGGGGCCAACGTCCTGACTTTC

V: TRBV7-7
size: .
D: .
J: TRBJ2-3
CDR3: CASSQQPDTDTQYF
DNA: TGTGCTAGCAGCCAGCAACCAGACACAGATACGCAGTATTTT

V: TRBV19
size: .
D: .
J: TRBJ2-7
CDR3: CASSISQGTYEQYF
DNA: TGTGCCAGTAGTATTTCCCAGGGGACCTACGAGCAGTACTTC

V: TRBV10-2
size: once
D: .
J: TRBJ1-2
CDR3: CASSRTRDSRNYGYTF
DNA: TGCGCCAGCAGTCGTACCCGGGACTCACGTAACTATGGCTACACCTTC

V: TRBV6-6
size: .
D: TRBD2
J: TRBJ2-3
CDR3: CASTAGGHTYTQYF
DNA: TGTGCCAGCACCGCGGGGGGACACACATATACGCAGTATTTT

V: TRBV6-5
size: .
D: .
J: TRBJ1-5
CDR3: CASSYSGDSNQPQHF
DNA: TGTGCCAGCAGTTACTCCGGGGACAGCAATCAGCCCCAGCATTTT

V: TRBV28
size: .
D: .
J: TRBJ1-1
CDR3: CASRVDRDTEAFF
DNA: TGTGCCAGCAGGGTCGACAGAGACACTGAAGCTTTCTTT

V: TRBV18
size: .
D: TRBD1
J: TRBJ1-1
CDR3: CASSPAGTAQFEAFF
DNA: TGTGCCAGCTCACCGGCCGGGACAGCCCAATTTGAAGCTTTCTTT

V: TRBV5-1
size: .
D: .
J: TRBJ1-1
CDR3: CASSLIGEDTEAFF
DNA: TGCGCCAGCAGCTTAATAGGGGAGGACACTGAAGCTTTCTTT

V: TRBV10-3
size: .
D: .
J: TRBJ2-3
CDR3: CAIRDRLGFEGDTQYF
DNA: TGTGCCATCAGGGACCGACTCGGGTTTGAGGGAGATACGCAGTATTTT

V: TRBV4-3
size: .
D: TRBD1
J: TRBJ2-7
CDR3: CASSQGTGVTYEQYF
DNA: TGCGCCAGCAGCCAAGGGACAGGGGTCACCTACGAGCAGTACTTC

V: TRBV4-1
size: .
D: TRBD2
J: TRBJ2-7
CDR3: CASSQGLGGSSYEQYF
DNA: TGCGCCAGCAGCCAAGGCCTTGGCGGGAGCTCCTACGAGCAGTACTTC

V: TRBV27
size: .
D: TRBD2
J: TRBJ2-1
CDR3: CASSPNLAGNEQFF
DNA: TGTGCCAGCAGTCCTAACCTAGCGGGGAATGAGCAGTTCTTC

V: TRBV6-1
size: .
D: .
J: TRBJ1-1
CDR3: CASSHQGYTEAFF
DNA: TGTGCCAGCAGCCATCAGGGGTACACTGAAGCTTTCTTT

V: TRBV10-1
size: .
D: .
J: TRBJ1-4
CDR3: CASSAQGSNEKLFF
DNA: TGCGCCAGCAGTGCCCAGGGGTCTAATGAAAAACTGTTTTTT

V: TRBV4-3
size: .
D: .
J: TRBJ2-5
CDR3: CASSRDRGETQYF
DNA: TGCGCCAGCAGCCGAGATAGGGGGGAGACCCAGTACTTC

V: TRBV18
size: .
D: .
J: TRBJ2-3
CDR3: CASSPPTLDTQYF
DNA: TGTGCCAGCTCACCTCCGACTCTAGATACGCAGTATTTT

V: TRBV27
size: .
D: TRBD1
J: TRBJ2-3
CDR3: CASSPGTGYTDTQYF
DNA: TGTGCCAGCAGTCCCGGGACAGGTTACACAGATACGCAGTATTTT

V: TRBV5-1
size: .
D: .
J: TRBJ1-1
CDR3: CASSLDGGPGHTEAFF
DNA: TGCGCCAGCAGCTTGGATGGGGGGCCGGGGCACACTGAAGCTTTCTTT

V: TRBV7-9
size: .
D: TRBD2
J: TRBJ2-2
CDR3: CASNPPSGPNTGELFF
DNA: TGTGCCAGCAACCCCCCTAGCGGCCCGAACACCGGGGAGCTGTTTTTT

V: TRBV7-9
size: .
D: .
J: TRBJ1-1
CDR3: CASSLGMNTEAFF
DNA: TGTGCCAGCAGCTTGGGGATGAACACTGAAGCTTTCTTT

V: TRBV28
size: few
D: .
J: TRBJ1-6
CDR3: CASGVLGDNSPLHF
DNA: TGTGCCAGCGGGGTGCTGGGGGATAATTCACCCCTCCACTTT

V: TRBV9
size: .
D: TRBD2
J: TRBJ2-3
CDR3: CASSVEAGGTITDTQYF
DNA: TGTGCCAGCAGCGTAGAAGCGGGGGGGACGATAACAGATACGCAGTATTTT

V: TRBV5-4
size: .
D: TRBD1
J: TRBJ1-1
CDR3: CASSLYRGPNTEAFF
DNA: TGTGCCAGCAGCCTATACAGGGGACCCAACACTGAAGCTTTCTTT

V: TRBV9
size: .
D: .
J: TRBJ2-7
CDR3: CASSVSPKGTYEQYF
DNA: TGTGCCAGCAGCGTAAGTCCGAAAGGGACCTACGAGCAGTACTTC

V: TRBV5-4
size: .
D: .
J: TRBJ2-7
CDR3: CASSLVQGDEQYF
DNA: TGTGCCAGCAGCTTGGTACAGGGTGACGAGCAGTACTTC

V: TRBV19
size: .
D: .
J: TRBJ2-1
CDR3: CASSIVYPRDEQFF
DNA: TGTGCCAGTAGTATAGTTTACCCCAGGGACGAGCAGTTCTTC

V: TRBV7-9
size: few
D: TRBD1
J: TRBJ2-2
CDR3: CASSDWTGGTGELFF
DNA: TGTGCCAGCAGCGATTGGACAGGGGGCACCGGGGAGCTGTTTTTT

V: TRBV11-2
size: .
D: .
J: TRBJ2-2
CDR3: CASSLDRVGNTGELFF
DNA: TGTGCCAGCAGCTTAGATCGAGTAGGGAACACCGGGGAGCTGTTTTTT

V: TRBV4-1
size: .
D: TRBD2
J: TRBJ2-5
CDR3: CASSQDPSGVRGTQYF
DNA: TGCGCCAGCAGCCAAGATCCTAGCGGGGTTCGGGGGACCCAGTACTTC

V: TRBV10-3
size: .
D: .
J: TRBJ2-5
CDR3: CAISERQGGETQYF
DNA: TGTGCCATCAGTGAGAGACAGGGAGGAGAGACCCAGTACTTC

V: TRBV28
size: .
D: .
J: TRBJ1-3
CDR3: CASSANRVPGNTIYF
DNA: TGTGCCAGCAGTGCTAACAGGGTACCTGGAAACACCATATATTTT

V: TRBV11-3
size: .
D: .
J: TRBJ1-1
CDR3: CASSLQGEDTEAFF
DNA: TGTGCCAGCAGCTTACAGGGAGAAGACACTGAAGCTTTCTTT

V: TRBV5-5
size: .
D: .
J: TRBJ1-2
CDR3: CASSFSNRNGYTF
DNA: TGTGCCAGCAGCTTCTCAAATAGAAACGGCTACACCTTC

V: TRBV5-4
size: once
D: TRBD1
J: TRBJ2-5
CDR3: CASSLGQAQETQYF
DNA: TGTGCCAGCAGCCTTGGACAGGCCCAAGAGACCCAGTACTTC

V: TRBV7-6
size: .
D: TRBD1
J: TRBJ2-7
CDR3: CASSSGQGVWSYEQYF
DNA: TGTGCCAGCAGCTCCGGACAGGGGGTATGGTCCTACGAGCAGTACTTC

V: TRBV28
size: .
D: .
J: TRBJ2-7
CDR3: CASSGFVSGVLYEQYF
DNA: TGTGCCAGCAGTGGGTTTGTTTCGGGGGTTCTGTACGAGCAGTACTTC

V: TRBV27
size: .
D: TRBD2
J: TRBJ2-7
CDR3: CASRKYTSGYYEQYF
DNA: TGTGCCAGCAGAAAGTATACTAGCGGGTATTACGAGCAGTACTTC

V: TRBV5-1
size: once
D: TRBD1
J: TRBJ2-7
CDR3: CASSLGQGSRYEQYF
DNA: TGCGCCAGCAGCCTGGGACAGGGGAGTCGGTACGAGCAGTACTTC

V: TRBV4-1
size: few
D: .
J: TRBJ1-3
CDR3: CASSQDWGADTIYF
DNA: TGCGCCAGCAGCCAAGATTGGGGGGCGGACACCATATATTTT

V: TRBV12-5
size: .
D: .
J: TRBJ1-1
CDR3: CASGLVRSAGALNALYTEAFF
DNA: TGTGCTAGTGGTTTGGTACGGTCGGCAGGGGCACTGAACGCCCTTTACACTGAAGCTTTCTTT

V: TRBV7-9
size: .
D: .
J: TRBJ2-1
CDR3: CASSWGYNEQFF
DNA: TGTGCCAGCAGCTGGGGATACAATGAGCAGTTCTTC